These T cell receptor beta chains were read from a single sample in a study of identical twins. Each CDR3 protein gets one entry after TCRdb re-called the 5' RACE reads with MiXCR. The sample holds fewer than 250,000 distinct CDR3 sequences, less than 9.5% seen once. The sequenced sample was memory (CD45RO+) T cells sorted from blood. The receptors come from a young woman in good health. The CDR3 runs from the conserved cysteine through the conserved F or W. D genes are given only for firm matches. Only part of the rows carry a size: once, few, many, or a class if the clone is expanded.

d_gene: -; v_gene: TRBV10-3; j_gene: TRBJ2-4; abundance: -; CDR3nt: TGTGCCATCAGCCCCCTCCCTAGAGTCACGGAAAACATTCAGTACTTC; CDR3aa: CAISPLPRVTENIQYF
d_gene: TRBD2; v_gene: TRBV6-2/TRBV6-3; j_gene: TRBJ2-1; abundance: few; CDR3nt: TGTGCCAGCTGGACTAGCGGGAGTAATGAGCAGTTCTTC; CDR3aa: CASWTSGSNEQFF
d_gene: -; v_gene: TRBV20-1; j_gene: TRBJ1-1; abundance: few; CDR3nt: TGCAGTGCTAGGCCCGGGGGGACTGAAGCTTTCTTT; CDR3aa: CSARPGGTEAFF
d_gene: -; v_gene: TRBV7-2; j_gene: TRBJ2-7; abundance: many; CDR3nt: TGTGCCACCCTTGGCGGGGGCTACTACGAGCAGTACTTC; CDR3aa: CATLGGGYYEQYF
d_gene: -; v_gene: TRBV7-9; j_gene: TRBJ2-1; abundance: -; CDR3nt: TGTGCCAGCAGCTTCGGACCCGAGGGTGAGCAGTTCTTC; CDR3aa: CASSFGPEGEQFF
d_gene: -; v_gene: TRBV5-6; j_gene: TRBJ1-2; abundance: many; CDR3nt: TGTGCCAGCAGCTTTTACAGGGCCGACTATGGCTACACCTTC; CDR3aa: CASSFYRADYGYTF
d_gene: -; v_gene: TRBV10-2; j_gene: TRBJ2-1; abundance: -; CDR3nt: TGCGCCAGCATCCAGGACGCCTACTACAATGAGCAGTTCTTC; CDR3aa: CASIQDAYYNEQFF
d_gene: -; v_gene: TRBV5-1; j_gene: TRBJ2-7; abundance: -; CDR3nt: TGCGCCAGCAGCTCCCTCGTCGGGGCAGGGCCCTACGAGCAGTACTTC; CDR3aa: CASSSLVGAGPYEQYF
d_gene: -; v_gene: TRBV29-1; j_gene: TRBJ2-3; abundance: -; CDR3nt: TGCAGCGTTGCTATACAGACGAAAGATACGCAGTATTTT; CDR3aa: CSVAIQTKDTQYF
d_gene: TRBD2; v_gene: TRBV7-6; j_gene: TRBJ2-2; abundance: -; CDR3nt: TGTGCCAGCAGCTTACCCCGGGGAGCGGGAAACACCGGGGAGCTGTTTTTT; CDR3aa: CASSLPRGAGNTGELFF
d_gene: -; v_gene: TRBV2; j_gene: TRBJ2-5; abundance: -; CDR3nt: TGTGCCAGCAGTGTGGGGCAGCAAGAGACCCAGTACTTC; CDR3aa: CASSVGQQETQYF
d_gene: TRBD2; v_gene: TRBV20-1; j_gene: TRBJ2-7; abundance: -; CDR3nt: TGCAGTGCTAGTCGGCTAGCGGTACCAGACGAGCAGTACTTC; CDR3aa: CSASRLAVPDEQYF
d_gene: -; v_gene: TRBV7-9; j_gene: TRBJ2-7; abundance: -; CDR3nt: TGTGCCAGCAGCCCTGATATACGCTCCTACGAGCAGTACTTC; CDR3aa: CASSPDIRSYEQYF
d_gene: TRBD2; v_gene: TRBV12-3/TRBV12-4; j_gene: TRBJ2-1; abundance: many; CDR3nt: TGTGCCAGCAGTTTAGGGGCTAGCGGGAGTACTGAGCAGTTCTTC; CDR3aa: CASSLGASGSTEQFF
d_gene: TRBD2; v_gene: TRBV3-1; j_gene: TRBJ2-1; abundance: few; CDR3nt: TGTGCCAGCAGCCAAGGAGGTAGCGGGGGAGATGAGCAGTTCTTC; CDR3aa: CASSQGGSGGDEQFF
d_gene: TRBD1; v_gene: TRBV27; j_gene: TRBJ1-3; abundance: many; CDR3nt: TGTGCCAGCAGTCCAAACAGGGGAGCTGGAAACACCATATATTTT; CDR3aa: CASSPNRGAGNTIYF
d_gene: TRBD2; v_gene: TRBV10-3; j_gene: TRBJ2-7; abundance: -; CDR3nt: TGTACCATCAGCCTACGGACTAGCGGGAGGGTCAGCTCCTACGAGCAGTACTTC; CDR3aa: CTISLRTSGRVSSYEQYF
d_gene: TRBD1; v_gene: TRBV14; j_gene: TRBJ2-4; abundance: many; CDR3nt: TGTGCCAGCAGCCAAGCCGGGGCGGACAGGGTACACTTC; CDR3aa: CASSQAGADRVHF
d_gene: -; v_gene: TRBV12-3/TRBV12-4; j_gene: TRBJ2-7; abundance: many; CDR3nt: TGTGCCAGCAGGTTGGAAGGACGGGCTTACGAGCAGTACTTC; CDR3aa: CASRLEGRAYEQYF
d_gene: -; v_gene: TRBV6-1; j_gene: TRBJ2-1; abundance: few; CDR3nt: TGTGCCAGCACCCCCCCCGGGGGAATCAATGAGCAGTTCTTC; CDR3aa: CASTPPGGINEQFF
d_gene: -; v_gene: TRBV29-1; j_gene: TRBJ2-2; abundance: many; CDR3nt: TGCAGCGCCTCAGGGGCGGGGTTAAACACCGGGGAGCTGTTTTTT; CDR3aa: CSASGAGLNTGELFF
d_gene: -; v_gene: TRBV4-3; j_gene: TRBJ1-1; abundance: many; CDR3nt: TGCGCCAGCAGCCAGATGGACCTAGGAGGTACTGAAGCTTTCTTT; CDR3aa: CASSQMDLGGTEAFF
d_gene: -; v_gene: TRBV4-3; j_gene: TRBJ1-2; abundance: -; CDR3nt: TGCGCCAGCAGCCAAGATAGGGCGGCCGGACCCCGCCTATATGGCTACACCTTC; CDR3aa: CASSQDRAAGPRLYGYTF
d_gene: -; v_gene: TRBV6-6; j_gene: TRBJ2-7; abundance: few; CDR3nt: TGTGCCAGCGGGATTGGTGCCTACGAGCAGTACTTC; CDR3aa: CASGIGAYEQYF
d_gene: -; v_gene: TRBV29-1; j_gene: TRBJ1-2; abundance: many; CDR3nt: TGCAGCGTTTCCAGGAGCCTGGGAAACTATGGCTACACCTTC; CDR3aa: CSVSRSLGNYGYTF
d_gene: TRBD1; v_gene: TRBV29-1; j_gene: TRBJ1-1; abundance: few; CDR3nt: TGCAGCGCTGAGTTGGGACAGGGGGGGACTGAAGCTTTCTTT; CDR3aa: CSAELGQGGTEAFF
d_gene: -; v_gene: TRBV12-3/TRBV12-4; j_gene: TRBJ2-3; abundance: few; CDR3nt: TGTGCCAGCAGTTTAGGGATAAAGACAGACCGTCACACAGATACGCAGTATTTT; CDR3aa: CASSLGIKTDRHTDTQYF
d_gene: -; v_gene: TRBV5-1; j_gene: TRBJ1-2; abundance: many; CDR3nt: TGCGCCAGCAGCACCGGAACAAATGGCTATGGCTACACCTTC; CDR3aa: CASSTGTNGYGYTF
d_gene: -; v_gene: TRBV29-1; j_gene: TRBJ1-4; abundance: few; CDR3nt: TGCAGCGGGGGACCCGGGCCCGGCGGTGAAAAACTGTTTTTT; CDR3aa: CSGGPGPGGEKLFF
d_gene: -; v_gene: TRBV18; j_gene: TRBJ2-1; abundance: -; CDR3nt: TGTGCCAGCTCACCAGCCGTGCGTGGAGGCGGCTACAATGAGCAGTTCTTC; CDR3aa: CASSPAVRGGGYNEQFF
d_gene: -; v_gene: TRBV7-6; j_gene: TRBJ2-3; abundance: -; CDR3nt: TGTGCCAGCAGCGTGGGGGTAGAAGATACGCAGTATTTT; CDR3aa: CASSVGVEDTQYF
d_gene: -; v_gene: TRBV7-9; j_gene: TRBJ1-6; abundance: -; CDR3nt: TGTGCCAGCAGCTTAGCGGAGGGGGGCACCCTCCACTTT; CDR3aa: CASSLAEGGTLHF
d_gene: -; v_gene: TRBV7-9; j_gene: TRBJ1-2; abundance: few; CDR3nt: TGTGCCAGCAGCTTAATGGGAGACAGCTACTATGGCTACACCTTC; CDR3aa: CASSLMGDSYYGYTF
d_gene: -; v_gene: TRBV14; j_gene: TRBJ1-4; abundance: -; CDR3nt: TGTGCCAGCAGCCAAGACGGTAGGGATATGTTTTTT; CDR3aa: CASSQDGRDMFF
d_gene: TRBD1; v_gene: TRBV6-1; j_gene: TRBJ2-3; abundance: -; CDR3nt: TGTGCCAGCACTATGCGGACAGGGCTCACAGATACGCAGTATTTT; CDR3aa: CASTMRTGLTDTQYF
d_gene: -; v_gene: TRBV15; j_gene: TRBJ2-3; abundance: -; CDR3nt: TGTGCCACCAGCAGAGCAGGCATCCATACGGATACGCAGTATTTT; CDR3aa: CATSRAGIHTDTQYF
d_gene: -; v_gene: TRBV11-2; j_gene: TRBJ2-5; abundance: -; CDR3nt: TGTGCCAGCAGCTTAGATCGAATGAAGCCCTGGAGGGGAGAGACCCAGTACTTC; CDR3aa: CASSLDRMKPWRGETQYF